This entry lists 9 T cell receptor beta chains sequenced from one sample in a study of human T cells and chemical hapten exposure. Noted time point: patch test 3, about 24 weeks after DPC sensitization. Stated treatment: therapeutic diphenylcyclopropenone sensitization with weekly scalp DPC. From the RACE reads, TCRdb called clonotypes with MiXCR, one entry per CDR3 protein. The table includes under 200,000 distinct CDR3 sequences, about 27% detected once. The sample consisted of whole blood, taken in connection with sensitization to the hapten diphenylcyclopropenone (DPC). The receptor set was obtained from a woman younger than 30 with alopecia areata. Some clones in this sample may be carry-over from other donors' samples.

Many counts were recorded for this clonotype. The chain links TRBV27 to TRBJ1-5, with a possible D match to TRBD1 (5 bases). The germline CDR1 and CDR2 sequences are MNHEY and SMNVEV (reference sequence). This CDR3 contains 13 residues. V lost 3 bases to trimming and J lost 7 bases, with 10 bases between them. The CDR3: CASSFREGQPQHF. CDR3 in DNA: TGTGCCAGCAGTTTCAGGGAAGGGCAGCCCCAGCATTTT.

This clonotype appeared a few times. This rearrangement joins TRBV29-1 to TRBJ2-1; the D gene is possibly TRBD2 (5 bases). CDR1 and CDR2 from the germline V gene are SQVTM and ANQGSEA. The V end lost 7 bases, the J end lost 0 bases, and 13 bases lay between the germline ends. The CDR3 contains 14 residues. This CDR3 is CSAPDSRSYNEQFF. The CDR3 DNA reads TGCAGCGCCCCGGACTCCCGCTCCTACAATGAGCAGTTCTTC.

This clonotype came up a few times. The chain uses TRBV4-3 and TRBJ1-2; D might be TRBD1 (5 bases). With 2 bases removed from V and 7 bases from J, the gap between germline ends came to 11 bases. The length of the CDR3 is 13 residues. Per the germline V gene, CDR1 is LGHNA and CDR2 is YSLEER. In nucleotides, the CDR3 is TGCGCCAGCAGCCAAACCAGGGAAGCTGGCTACACCTTC. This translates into CASSQTREAGYTF.

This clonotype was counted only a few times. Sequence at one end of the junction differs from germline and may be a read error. DNA for the CDR3: TGTGCCAGCAGTTCCAGAACAGCGAACTCCGGGGAGCTGTTTTTT. Its protein product is CASSSRTANSGELFF. The V call is TRBV7-8, the J call TRBJ2-2, with D unresolved. This CDR3 is built from 15 residues. CDR1 is SGHVS, CDR2 FQNEAQ, per germline. The full variable domain, completed using reference TRBV7-8 and TRBJ2-2, is GAGVSQSPRYKVAKRGQDVALRCDPISGHVSLFWYQQALGQGPEFLTYFQNEAQLDKSGLPSDRFFAERPEGSVSTLKIQRTQQEDSAVYLCASSSRTANSGELFFGEGSRLTVL.

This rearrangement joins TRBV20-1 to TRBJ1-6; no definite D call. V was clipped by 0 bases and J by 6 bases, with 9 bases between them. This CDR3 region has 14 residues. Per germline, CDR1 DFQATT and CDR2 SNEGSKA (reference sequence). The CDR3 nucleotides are TGCAGTGCTAGAGAGAGGCCGGCTAATTCACCCCTCCACTTT. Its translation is CSARERPANSPLHF.

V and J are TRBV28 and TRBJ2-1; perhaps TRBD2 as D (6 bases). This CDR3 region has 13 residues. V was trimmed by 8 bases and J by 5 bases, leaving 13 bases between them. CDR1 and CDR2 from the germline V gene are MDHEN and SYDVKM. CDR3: CASGTQPHNEQFF. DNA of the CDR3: TGTGCCAGCGGGACTCAACCACACAATGAGCAGTTCTTC.

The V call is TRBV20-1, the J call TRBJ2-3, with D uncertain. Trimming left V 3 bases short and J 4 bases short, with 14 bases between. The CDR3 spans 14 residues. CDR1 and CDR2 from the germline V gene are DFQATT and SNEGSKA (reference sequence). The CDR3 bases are TGCAGTGCTAGGGCCCGAGGTCCCCCAGATACGCAGTATTTT. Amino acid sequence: CSARARGPPDTQYF.

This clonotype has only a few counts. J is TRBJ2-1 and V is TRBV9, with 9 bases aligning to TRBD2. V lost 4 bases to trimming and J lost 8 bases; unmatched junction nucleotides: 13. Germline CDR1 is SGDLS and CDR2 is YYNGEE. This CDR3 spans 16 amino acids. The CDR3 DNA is TGTGCCAGCAGCCCTGGCGCGGGAGGGTTGGTCCATGAGCAGTTCTTC. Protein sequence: CASSPGAGGLVHEQFF.

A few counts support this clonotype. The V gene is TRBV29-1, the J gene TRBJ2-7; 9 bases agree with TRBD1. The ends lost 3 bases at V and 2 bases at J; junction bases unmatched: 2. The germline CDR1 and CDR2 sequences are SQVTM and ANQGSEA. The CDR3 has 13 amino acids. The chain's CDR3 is CSVEGQGPYEQYF. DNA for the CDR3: TGCAGCGTTGAGGGACAGGGTCCCTACGAGCAGTACTTC.